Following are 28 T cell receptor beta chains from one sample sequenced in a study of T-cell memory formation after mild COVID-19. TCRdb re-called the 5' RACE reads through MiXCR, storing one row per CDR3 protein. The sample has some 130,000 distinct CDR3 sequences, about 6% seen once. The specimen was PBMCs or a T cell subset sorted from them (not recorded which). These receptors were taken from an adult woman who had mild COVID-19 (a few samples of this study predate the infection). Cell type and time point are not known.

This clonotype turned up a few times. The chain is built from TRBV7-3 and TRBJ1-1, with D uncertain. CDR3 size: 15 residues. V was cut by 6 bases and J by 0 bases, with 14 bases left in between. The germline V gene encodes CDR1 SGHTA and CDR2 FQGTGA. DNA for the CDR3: TGTGCCAGCAGTTCAAACGGGAATTTGAACACTGAAGCTTTCTTT. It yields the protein CASSSNGNLNTEAFF.

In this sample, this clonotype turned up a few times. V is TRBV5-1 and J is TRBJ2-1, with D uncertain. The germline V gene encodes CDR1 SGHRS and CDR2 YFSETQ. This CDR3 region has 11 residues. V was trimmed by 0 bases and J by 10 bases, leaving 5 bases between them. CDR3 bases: TGCGCCAGCAGCTTGGGGGAAGAGCAGTTCTTC. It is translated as CASSLGEEQFF.

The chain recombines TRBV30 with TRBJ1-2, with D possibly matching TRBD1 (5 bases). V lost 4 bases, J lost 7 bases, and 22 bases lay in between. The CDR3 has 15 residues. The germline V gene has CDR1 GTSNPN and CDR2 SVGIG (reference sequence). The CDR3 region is CAWNRKGGALIGYTF. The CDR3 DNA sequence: TGTGCCTGGAACCGTAAGGGAGGGGCATTGATTGGCTACACCTTC.

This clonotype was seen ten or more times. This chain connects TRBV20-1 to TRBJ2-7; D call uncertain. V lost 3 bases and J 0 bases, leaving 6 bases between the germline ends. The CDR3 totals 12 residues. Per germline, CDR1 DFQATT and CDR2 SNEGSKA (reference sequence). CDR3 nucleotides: TGCAGTGCTAGGGTGAGCTCCTACGAGCAGTACTTC. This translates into CSARVSSYEQYF.

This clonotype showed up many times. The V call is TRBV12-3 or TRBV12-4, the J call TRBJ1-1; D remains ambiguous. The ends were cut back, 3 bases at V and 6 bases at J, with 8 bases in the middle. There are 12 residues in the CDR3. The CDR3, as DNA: TGTGCCAGCAGTTTTTCCAAATCTGAAGCTTTCTTT. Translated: CASSFSKSEAFF.

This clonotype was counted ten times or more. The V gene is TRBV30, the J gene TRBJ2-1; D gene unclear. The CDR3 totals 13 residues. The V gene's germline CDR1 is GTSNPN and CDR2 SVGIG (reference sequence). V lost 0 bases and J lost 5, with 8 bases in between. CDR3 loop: CAWSVARNNEQFF. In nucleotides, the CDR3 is TGTGCCTGGAGTGTTGCGCGGAACAATGAGCAGTTCTTC.

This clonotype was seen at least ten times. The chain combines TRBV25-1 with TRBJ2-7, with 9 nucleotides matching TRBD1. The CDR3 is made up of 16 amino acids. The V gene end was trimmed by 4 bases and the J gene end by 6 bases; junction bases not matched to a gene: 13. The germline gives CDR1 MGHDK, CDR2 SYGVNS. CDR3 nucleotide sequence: TGTGCCAGCAGTGGAGCGACAGGGGGGTACGGTGGCGAGCAGTACTTC. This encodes CASSGATGGYGGEQYF.

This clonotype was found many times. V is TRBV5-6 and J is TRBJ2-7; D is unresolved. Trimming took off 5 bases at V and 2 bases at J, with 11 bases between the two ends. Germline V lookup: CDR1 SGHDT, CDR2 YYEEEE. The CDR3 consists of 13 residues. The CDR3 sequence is CASRRVETYEQYF. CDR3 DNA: TGTGCCAGCAGACGTGTCGAGACCTACGAGCAGTACTTC.

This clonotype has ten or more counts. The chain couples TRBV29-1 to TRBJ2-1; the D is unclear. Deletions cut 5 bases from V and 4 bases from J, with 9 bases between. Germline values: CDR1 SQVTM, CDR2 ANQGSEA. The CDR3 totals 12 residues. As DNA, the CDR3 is TGCAGCGTTCGTCTCAATTACAATGAGCAGTTCTTC. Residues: CSVRLNYNEQFF.

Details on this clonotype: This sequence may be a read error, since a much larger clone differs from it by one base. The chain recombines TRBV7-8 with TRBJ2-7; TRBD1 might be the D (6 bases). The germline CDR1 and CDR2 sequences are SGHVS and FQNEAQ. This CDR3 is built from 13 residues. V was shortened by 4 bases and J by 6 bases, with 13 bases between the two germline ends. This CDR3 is CASSWTVYSEQYF. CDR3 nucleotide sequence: TGTGCCAGCAGCTGGACAGTATACTCCGAGCAGTACTTC.

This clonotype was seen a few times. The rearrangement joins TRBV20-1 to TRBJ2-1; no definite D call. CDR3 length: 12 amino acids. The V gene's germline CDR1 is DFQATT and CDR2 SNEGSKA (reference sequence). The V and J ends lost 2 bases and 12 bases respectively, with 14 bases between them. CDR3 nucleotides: TGCAGTGCTAGAAGGATTCGAGATTCGCAGTTCTTC. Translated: CSARRIRDSQFF.

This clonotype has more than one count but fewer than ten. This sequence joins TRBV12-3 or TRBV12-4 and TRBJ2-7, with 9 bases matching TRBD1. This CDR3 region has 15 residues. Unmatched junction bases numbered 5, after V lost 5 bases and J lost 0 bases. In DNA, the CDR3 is TGTGCCAGCAGTGACCGGGACAGGGCCTCCTACGAGCAGTACTTC. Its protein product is CASSDRDRASYEQYF.

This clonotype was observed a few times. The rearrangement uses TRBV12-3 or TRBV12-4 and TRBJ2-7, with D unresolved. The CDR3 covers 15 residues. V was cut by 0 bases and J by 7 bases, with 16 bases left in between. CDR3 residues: CASSLANGWALEQYF. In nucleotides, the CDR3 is TGTGCCAGCAGTTTAGCGAACGGGTGGGCTCTAGAGCAGTACTTC.

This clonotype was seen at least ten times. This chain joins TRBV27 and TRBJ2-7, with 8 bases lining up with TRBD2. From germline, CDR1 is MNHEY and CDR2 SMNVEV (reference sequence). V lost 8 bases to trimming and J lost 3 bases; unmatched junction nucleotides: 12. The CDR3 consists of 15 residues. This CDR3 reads CASLKGGSGIYEQYF. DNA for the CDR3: TGTGCCAGCTTGAAGGGTGGTAGCGGGATCTACGAGCAGTACTTC.

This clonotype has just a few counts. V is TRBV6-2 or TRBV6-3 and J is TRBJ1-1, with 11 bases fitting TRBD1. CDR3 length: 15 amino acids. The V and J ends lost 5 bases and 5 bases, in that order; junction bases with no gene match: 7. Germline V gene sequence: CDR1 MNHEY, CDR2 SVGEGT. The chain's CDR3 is CASSDLGTGGTEAFF. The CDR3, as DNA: TGTGCCAGCAGTGACCTTGGGACAGGGGGGACTGAAGCTTTCTTT.

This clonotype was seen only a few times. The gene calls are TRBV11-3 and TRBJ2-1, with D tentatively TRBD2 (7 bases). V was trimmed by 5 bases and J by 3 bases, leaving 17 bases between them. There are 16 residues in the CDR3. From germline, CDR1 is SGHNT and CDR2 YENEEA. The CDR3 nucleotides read TGTGCCAGCAGCCCCAAGTTGCGGGGGCTCTACAATGAGCAGTTCTTC. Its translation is CASSPKLRGLYNEQFF.

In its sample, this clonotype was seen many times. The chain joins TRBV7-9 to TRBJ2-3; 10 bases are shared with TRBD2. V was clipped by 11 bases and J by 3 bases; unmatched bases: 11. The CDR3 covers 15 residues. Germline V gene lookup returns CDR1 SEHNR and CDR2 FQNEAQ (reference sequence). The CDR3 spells CAGLSGRAPTDTQYF. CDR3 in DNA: TGTGCCGGACTGAGCGGGAGGGCCCCAACAGATACGCAGTATTTT. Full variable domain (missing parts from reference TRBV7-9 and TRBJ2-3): DTGVSQNPRHKITKRGQNVTFRCDPISEHNRLYWYRQTLGQGPEFLTYFQNEAQLEKSRLLSDRFSAERPKGSFSTLEIQRTEQGDSAMYLCAGLSGRAPTDTQYFGPGTRLTVL.

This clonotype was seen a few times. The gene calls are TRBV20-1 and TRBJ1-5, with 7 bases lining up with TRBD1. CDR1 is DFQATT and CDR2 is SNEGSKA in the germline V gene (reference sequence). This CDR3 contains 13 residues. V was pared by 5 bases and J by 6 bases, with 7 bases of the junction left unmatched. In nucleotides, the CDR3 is TGCAGTGCTCGGGTTACAGGGGTTCAGCCCCAGCATTTT. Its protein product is CSARVTGVQPQHF.

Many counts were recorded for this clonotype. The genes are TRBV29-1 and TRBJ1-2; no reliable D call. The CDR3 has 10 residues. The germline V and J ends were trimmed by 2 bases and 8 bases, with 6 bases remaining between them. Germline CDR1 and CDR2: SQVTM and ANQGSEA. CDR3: CSVETHGYTF. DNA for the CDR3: TGCAGCGTTGAAACTCACGGCTACACCTTC.

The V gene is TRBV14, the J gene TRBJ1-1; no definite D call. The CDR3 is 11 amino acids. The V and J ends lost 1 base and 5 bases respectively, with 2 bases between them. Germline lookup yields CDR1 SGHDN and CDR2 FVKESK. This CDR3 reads CASSQVTEAFF. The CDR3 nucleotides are TGTGCCAGCAGCCAAGTTACTGAAGCTTTCTTT.

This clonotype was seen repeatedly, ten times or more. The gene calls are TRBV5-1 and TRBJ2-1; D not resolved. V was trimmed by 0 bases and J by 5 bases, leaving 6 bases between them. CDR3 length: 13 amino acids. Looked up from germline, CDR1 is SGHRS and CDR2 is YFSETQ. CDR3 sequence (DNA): TGCGCCAGCAGCTTGGGGCCGGACAATGAGCAGTTCTTC. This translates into CASSLGPDNEQFF. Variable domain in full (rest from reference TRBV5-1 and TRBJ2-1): KAGVTQTPRYLIKTRGQQVTLSCSPISGHRSVSWYQQTPGQGLQFLFEYFSETQRNKGNFPGRFSGRQFSNSRSEMNVSTLELGDSALYLCASSLGPDNEQFFGPGTRLTVL.

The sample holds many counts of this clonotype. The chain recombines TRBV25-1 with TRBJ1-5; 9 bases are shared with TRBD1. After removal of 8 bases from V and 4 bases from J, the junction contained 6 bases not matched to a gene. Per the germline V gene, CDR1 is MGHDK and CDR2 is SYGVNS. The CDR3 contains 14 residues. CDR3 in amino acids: CASAGTGPNQPQHF. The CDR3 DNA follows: TGTGCCAGCGCAGGGACAGGGCCTAATCAGCCCCAGCATTTT. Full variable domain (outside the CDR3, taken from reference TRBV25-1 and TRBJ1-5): EADIYQTPRYLVIGTGKKITLECSQTMGHDKMYWYQQDPGMELHLIHYSYGVNSTEKGDLSSESTVSRIRTEHFPLTLESARPSHTSQYLCASAGTGPNQPQHFGDGTRLSIL.

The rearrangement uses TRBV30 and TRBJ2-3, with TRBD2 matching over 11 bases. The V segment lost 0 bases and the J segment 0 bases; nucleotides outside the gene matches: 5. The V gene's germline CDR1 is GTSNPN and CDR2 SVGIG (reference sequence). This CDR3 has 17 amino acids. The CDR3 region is CAWSVLRTSGSTDTQYF. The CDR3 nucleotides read TGTGCCTGGAGTGTATTGAGGACTAGCGGGAGCACAGATACGCAGTATTTT.

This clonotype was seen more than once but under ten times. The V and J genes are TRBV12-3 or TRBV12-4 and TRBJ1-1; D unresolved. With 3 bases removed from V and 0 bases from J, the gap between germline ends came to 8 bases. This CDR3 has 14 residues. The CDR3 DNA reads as TGTGCCAGCAGTTTGCGCAAGCTGAACACTGAAGCTTTCTTT. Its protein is CASSLRKLNTEAFF.

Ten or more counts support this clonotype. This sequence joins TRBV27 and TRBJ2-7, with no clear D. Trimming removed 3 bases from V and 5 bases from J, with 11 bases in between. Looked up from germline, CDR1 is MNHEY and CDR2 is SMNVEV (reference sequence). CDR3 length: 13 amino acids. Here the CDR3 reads CASSFRRYHEQYF. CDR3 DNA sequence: TGTGCCAGCAGTTTTCGCCGTTATCACGAGCAGTACTTC.

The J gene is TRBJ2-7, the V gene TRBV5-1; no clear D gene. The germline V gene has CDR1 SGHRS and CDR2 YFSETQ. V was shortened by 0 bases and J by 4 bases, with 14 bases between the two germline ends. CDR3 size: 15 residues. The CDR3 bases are TGCGCCAGCAGCTTGGGAGGTGGGCGGAAGTACGAGCAGTACTTC. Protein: CASSLGGGRKYEQYF.

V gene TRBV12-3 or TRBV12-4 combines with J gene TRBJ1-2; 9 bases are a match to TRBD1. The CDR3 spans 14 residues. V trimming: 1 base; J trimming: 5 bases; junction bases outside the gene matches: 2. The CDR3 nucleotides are TGTGCCAGCAGTTTAGACAGGGGGCCTTATGGCTACACCTTC. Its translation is CASSLDRGPYGYTF.

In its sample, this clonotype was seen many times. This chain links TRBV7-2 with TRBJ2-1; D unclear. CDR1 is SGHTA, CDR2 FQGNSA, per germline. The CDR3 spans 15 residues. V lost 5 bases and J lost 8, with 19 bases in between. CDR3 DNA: TGTGCCAGCAGCCGGACCCTAGACGATGTGGATGAGCAGTTCTTC. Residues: CASSRTLDDVDEQFF.